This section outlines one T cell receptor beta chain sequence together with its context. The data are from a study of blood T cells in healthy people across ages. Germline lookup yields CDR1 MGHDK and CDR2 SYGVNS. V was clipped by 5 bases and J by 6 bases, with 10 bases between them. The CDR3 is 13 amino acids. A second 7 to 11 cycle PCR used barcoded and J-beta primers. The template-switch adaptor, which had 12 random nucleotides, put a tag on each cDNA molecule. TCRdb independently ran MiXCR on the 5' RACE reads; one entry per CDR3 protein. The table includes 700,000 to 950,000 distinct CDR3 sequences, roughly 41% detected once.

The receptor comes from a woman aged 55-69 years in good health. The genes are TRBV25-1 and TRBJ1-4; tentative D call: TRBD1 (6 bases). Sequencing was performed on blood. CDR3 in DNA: TGTGCCAGCAGTTCCGGGGGCGATGAAAAACTGTTTTTT. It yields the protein CASSSGGDEKLFF.